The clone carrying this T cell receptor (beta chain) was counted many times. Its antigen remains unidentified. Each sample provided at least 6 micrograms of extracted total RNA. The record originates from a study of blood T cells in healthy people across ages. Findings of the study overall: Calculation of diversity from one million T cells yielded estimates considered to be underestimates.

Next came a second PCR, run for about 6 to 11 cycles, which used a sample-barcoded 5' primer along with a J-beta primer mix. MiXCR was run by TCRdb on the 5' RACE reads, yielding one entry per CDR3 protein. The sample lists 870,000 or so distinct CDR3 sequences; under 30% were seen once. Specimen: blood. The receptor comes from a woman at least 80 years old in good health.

The CDR3 loop is CASSVGASGEYEQYF. The CDR3 region has the DNA TGTGCCAGCAGCGTAGGGGCTAGCGGGGAGTACGAGCAGTACTTC. The chain links TRBV9 to TRBJ2-7; 9 bases agree with TRBD2. V trimming: 0 bases; J trimming: 4 bases; junction bases outside the gene matches: 5. In germline, CDR1 is SGDLS, CDR2 YYNGEE. This CDR3 has 15 amino acids.